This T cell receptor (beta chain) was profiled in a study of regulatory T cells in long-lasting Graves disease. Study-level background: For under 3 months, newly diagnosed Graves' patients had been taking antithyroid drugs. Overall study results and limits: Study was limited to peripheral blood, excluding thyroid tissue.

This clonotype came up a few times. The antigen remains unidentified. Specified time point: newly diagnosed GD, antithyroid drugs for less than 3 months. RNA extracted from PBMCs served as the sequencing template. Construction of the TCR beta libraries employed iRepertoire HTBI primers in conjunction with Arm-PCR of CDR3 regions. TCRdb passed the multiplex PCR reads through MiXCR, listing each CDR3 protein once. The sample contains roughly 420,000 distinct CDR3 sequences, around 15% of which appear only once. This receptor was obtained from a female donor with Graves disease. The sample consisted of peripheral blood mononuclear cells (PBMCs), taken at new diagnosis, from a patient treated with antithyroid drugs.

The CDR3 protein is CASSVTGTGANVLTF. CDR3 sequence (DNA): TGCGCCAGCAGCGTGACAGGGACTGGGGCCAACGTCCTGACTTTC. The chain couples TRBV5-1 to TRBJ2-6, with 7 bases that match TRBD1. Germline CDR1 reads SGHRS; CDR2 reads YFSETQ. CDR3 length: 15 residues. V gave up 4 bases and J gave up 2 bases; unmatched junction bases: 3.